These T cell receptor beta chains were read from a single sample in a study of beta chain features in type 1 diabetes. Using immunoSEQ multiplex PCR, the repertoire was profiled, and TCRdb retains in-frame clones only, with some absent. The sample yields about 150,000 clones, roughly 10% seen once. Sequenced: central memory CD4+ T cells from blood. These TCRs come from a man between 18 and 35 years old in good health. Both conserved end residues are trimmed from each CDR3. A clone size is listed for some rows: how often the clone was seen (once, few, many), or a class if it is expanded.

J gene,CDR3 length,V gene,clone size,CDR3 protein
TRBJ2-7,11,TRBV18,.,ASSGGERYEQY
TRBJ2-7,12,TRBV6-1,.,ASSGAGGIAEQY
TRBJ2-1,12,TRBV30,few,AWSVHPGTYEQF
TRBJ1-2,14,TRBV7-2,few,ASSFEGTGLNYGYT
TRBJ2-3,13,TRBV30,.,AWSPASGRTDTQY
TRBJ1-2,13,TRBV7-2,.,ASSLGGQGSYGYT
.,13,TRBV7-2,few,ASSLGGGPYYEQY
TRBJ2-3,10,TRBV5-1,.,ASSPKWDTQY
TRBJ2-5,11,TRBV7-2,few,ASSSYRGETQY
TRBJ1-2,12,TRBV15,.,ATSRVEGHYGYT
TRBJ2-1,11,TRBV5-1,.,ASSLYRGDEQF
TRBJ2-3,8,TRBV29-1,.,SVGWNTQY
TRBJ2-7,12,TRBV4-2,few,ASSQAQGSYEQY
TRBJ2-6,11,TRBV29-1,.,SVDISGANVLT
TRBJ2-6,13,TRBV9,.,ASSVHSSGANVLT
TRBJ2-5,12,TRBV7-2,few,ASSPSRTQETQY
TRBJ1-2,11,TRBV14,many,ASSKGQNYGYT
TRBJ1-1,10,TRBV29-1,.,SVRRGPAEAF
TRBJ1-2,13,TRBV5-4,.,ASTLKTGTVYGYT
TRBJ1-2,10,TRBV29-1,.,SVSNRDYGYT
TRBJ2-5,13,TRBV7-2,.,ASSPPRSGGETQY
TRBJ2-7,12,TRBV7-2,few,ASRPAGGTYEQY
TRBJ1-1,12,TRBV9,.,ASSVEQGYTEAF
TRBJ2-4,11,TRBV2,.,ASRRDTKNIQY
TRBJ2-3,13,TRBV30,few,AWSLRTGYTDTQY
TRBJ2-5,14,TRBV4-2,.,ASSQESGRARETQY
TRBJ2-4,13,TRBV14,few,ASSHLSGVLNIQY
TRBJ2-7,11,TRBV5-1,.,ASSPGLGYEQY
TRBJ2-7,9,TRBV20-1,few,SARVGREQY
TRBJ2-5,10,TRBV7-9,few,ASSLVEETQY
TRBJ2-1,13,TRBV7-9,.,ASSLDTGTSGEQF
TRBJ2-7,12,TRBV5-5,many,ASSLQGGSYEQY
TRBJ2-7,12,TRBV18,.,ASSPGQGAREQY
TRBJ2-4,14,TRBV10-3,.,ASSDHTGFAKNIQY
TRBJ2-5,13,TRBV7-2,.,ASSSNGLRGETQY
TRBJ1-1,11,TRBV7-3,few,ASSFDRYTEAF
TRBJ2-3,15,TRBV14,few,ASSQEVQGISTDTQY
TRBJ1-1,12,TRBV18,.,ASSPRRGGTEAF
TRBJ2-2,13,TRBV7-9,few,ASSRASGRTGELF
TRBJ2-3,14,TRBV9,few,ASSVVASGDTDTQY
TRBJ2-3,14,TRBV9,few,ASSVGGSQSTDTQY
TRBJ2-5,12,TRBV13,few,ASSRDRKQETQY
TRBJ2-1,12,TRBV19,few,ASSARSLEGVQF
TRBJ1-1,9,TRBV29-1,few,SVNRNTEAF
TRBJ2-5,13,TRBV15,.,ATSRDLVLQETQY
TRBJ2-7,15,TRBV4-1,.,ASSQEGRTTPDDEQY
TRBJ2-6,15,TRBV7-9,few,ASSRLGTGSGANVLT
TRBJ2-1,13,TRBV5-1,few,ASSLDSAEKNEQF
TRBJ2-7,11,TRBV5-4,few,ASSPGPTYEQY
TRBJ2-5,12,TRBV9,.,ASSVGPGGETQY
TRBJ2-7,14,TRBV7-2,many,ASSLGRLAGGYEQY
TRBJ2-5,12,TRBV5-6,.,ASSLGTLMETQY
TRBJ1-1,11,TRBV2,few,ASRGDFNTEAF